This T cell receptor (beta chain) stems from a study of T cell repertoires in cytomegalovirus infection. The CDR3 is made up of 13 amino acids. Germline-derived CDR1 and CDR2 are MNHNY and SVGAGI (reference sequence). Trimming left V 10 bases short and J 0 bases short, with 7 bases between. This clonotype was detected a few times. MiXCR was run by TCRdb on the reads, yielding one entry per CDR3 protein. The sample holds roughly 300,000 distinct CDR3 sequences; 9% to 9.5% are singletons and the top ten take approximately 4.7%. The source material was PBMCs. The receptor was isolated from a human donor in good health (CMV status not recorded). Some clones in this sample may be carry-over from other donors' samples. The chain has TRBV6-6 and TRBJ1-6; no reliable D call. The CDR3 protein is CAIRSSYNSPLHF. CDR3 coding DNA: TGTGCCATAAGAAGCTCCTATAATTCACCCCTCCACTTT.